This TCR beta chain was recorded in a study of response to subunit inactivated influenza vaccine. This CDR3 is built from 12 residues. Germline CDR1 SQVTM, CDR2 ANQGSEA. TCRdb re-called the RT-PCR reads through MiXCR, storing one row per CDR3 protein. The sample includes some 640,000 distinct CDR3 sequences, roughly 14% seen only once; the top ten take 6% to 8%. The chain joins TRBV29-1 to TRBJ2-1; 11 bases align to TRBD1. The sample consisted of PBMCs from blood, taken 14 to 15 days before vaccination. The sequence came from a man aged 50 to 59 who received an inactivated influenza vaccine. The CDR3 DNA sequence: TGCATAGGACAGGGGGCGAGGAATGAGCAGTTCTTC. The encoded protein is CIGQGARNEQFF.